The source of this T cell receptor (beta chain) is a study of T cell responses to AZD1222 COVID-19 vaccine. Study-level information: Some second doses came at about 4 weeks and others at about 12 weeks; these were pooled.

Remarks on this clone: The antigen is not known.

Data came from immunoSEQ multiplex PCR; TCRdb stores just in-frame clones and leaves some out. This sample has 170,000 or so clones; over 75% occur once, and the top ten carry about 1.6%. Study-level results: White British ancestry dominated among donors, who included more females, and clonal diversity was possibly underestimated. Spike regions recognized by vaccine-associated CD4 TCRs spanned the protein, led by 160-218 and 743-854. Baseline serostatus was positive in only a handful of AZD1222 recipients.

Germline CDR1 reads SNHLY; CDR2 reads FYNNEI. Trimming pared 5 bases from V and 6 bases from J, leaving 10 bases between. The CDR3 spans 12 residues. The clonotype originates from an adult in good health. Material: peripheral blood, obtained on day 0 of AZD1222 vaccination. The J gene is TRBJ1-2, the V gene TRBV2; no reliable D call. The CDR3 bases are TGTGCCAGCAGTTTCGCCTCAAATGGCTACACCTTC. It codes for CASSFASNGYTF.